This record looks at one T cell receptor beta chain sequence and its context. These data originate in a study of blood T cell repertoires in COVID-19. The ends lost 3 bases at V and 2 bases at J; junction bases unmatched: 6. The CDR3 has 16 residues. The germline CDR1 and CDR2 sequences are SGHAT and FQNNGV. As originally analysed: Reference gene primer amplification gave estimated nucleated cell counts. Sequenced by immunoSEQ multiplex PCR; TCRdb stores in-frame clones only, minus some. The V and J calls and clone size come from that table; D and trimming were worked out from the DNA. The top ten hold 9.7% of the sample, which has around 25,000 clones, 80% to 90% seen once.

This TCR derives from a man in his 70s with acute or convalescent COVID-19. The rearrangement uses TRBV11-2 and TRBJ1-1; 10 positions agree with TRBD1. Source material: peripheral blood. CDR3 residues: CASSLGTGVVNTEAFF. The DNA of the CDR3 is TGTGCCAGCAGCTTGGGGACAGGGGTGGTCAACACTGAAGCTTTCTTT.